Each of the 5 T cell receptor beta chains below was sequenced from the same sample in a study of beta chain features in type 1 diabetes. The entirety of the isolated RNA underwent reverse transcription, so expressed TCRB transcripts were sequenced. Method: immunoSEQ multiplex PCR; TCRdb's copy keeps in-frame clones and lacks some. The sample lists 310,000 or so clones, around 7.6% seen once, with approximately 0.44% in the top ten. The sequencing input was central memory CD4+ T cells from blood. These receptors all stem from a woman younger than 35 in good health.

CDR3 in DNA: TGTGCCAGCAGCTTACGGGGGATAGGGGAGACCCAGTACTTC. Translating gives CASSLRGIGETQYF. The chain couples TRBV7-2 to TRBJ2-5; the D gene is possibly TRBD2 (6 bases). The V end was cut by 2 bases, the J end by 5 bases, with 12 bases between. This CDR3 contains 14 residues. CDR1 and CDR2 from the germline V gene are SGHTA and FQGNSA.

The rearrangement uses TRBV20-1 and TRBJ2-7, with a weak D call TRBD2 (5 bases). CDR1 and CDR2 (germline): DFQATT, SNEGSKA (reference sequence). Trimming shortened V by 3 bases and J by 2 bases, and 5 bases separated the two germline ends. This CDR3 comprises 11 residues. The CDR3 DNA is TGCAGTGCTAGCGGGGCCTACGAGCAGTACTTC. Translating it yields CSASGAYEQYF.

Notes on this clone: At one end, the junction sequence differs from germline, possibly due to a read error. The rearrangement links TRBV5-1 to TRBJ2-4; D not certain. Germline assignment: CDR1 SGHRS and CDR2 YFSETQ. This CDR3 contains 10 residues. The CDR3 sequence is CASSRWSLHF. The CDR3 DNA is TGCGCCAGCAGCCGGTGGTCCTTACACTTC.

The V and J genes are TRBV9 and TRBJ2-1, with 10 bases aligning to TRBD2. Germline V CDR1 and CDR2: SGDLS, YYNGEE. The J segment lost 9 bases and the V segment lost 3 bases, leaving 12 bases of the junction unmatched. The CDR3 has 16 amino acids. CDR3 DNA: TGTGCCAGCAGCGCTGGGGGAGCGGGAGGGCCGGGTGAGCAGTTCTTC. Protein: CASSAGGAGGPGEQFF.

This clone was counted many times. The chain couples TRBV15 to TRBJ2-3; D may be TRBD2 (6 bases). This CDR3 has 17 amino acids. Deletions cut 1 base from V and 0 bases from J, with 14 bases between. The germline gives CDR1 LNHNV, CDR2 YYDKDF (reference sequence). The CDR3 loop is CATSRGEGAGSTDTQYF. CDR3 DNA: TGTGCCACCAGCAGAGGTGAAGGGGCGGGGAGCACAGATACGCAGTATTTT.